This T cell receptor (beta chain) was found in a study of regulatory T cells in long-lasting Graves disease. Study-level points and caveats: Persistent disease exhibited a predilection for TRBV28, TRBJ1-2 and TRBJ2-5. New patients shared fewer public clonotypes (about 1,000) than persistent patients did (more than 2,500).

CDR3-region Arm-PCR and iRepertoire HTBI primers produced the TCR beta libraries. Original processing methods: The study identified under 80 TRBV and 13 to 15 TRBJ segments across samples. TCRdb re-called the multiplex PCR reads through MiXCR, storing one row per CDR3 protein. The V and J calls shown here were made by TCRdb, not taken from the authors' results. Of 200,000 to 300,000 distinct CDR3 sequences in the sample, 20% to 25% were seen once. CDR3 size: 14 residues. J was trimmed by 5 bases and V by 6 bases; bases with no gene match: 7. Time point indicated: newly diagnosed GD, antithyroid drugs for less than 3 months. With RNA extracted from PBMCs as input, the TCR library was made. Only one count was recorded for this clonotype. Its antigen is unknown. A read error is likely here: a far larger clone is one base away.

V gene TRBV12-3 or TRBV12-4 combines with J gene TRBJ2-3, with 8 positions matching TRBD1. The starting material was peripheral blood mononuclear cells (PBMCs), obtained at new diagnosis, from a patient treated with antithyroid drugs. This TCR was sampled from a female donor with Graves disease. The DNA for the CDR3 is TGTGCCAGCAGCCCGGACAGGGAGGTAGATACGCAGTATTTT. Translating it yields CASSPDREVDTQYF.